These 10 T cell receptor beta chains were all obtained from the same sample, sequenced in a study of blood T cell repertoires in COVID-19. TCRdb keeps only in-frame clones here, not all; method: immunoSEQ multiplex PCR. The sample includes around 43,000 clones, roughly nine tenths of them seen just once. The material sequenced was peripheral blood. The receptors here all came from a human donor in a cohort sampled during active COVID-19.

The genes are TRBV5-1 and TRBJ2-3, with a possible D match to TRBD1 (6 bases). The CDR3 runs to 16 residues. The germline V gene encodes CDR1 SGHRS and CDR2 YFSETQ. Between the trimmed V and J ends, which lost 2 bases and 0 bases, there was a span of 13 bases. The chain's CDR3 is CASSFHGGPSTDTQYF. CDR3 coding DNA: TGCGCCAGCAGCTTCCATGGGGGCCCTAGCACAGATACGCAGTATTTT.

Comments on this clone: At one end, the junction sequence differs from germline, possibly due to a read error. The chain recombines TRBV2 with TRBJ1-4, with a possible D match to TRBD1 (5 bases). The CDR3 runs to 11 residues. Per the germline V gene, CDR1 is SNHLY and CDR2 is FYNNEI. The CDR3: CAGREGPRLFF. CDR3 nucleotide sequence: TGTGCCGGCAGGGAAGGCCCCAGACTGTTTTTT.

The chain couples TRBV27 to TRBJ2-1; the match to TRBD2 covers 14 bases. CDR1 is MNHEY and CDR2 is SMNVEV in the germline V gene (reference sequence). Losses at the gene ends were 7 bases for V and 1 base for J; bases not matched to a gene: 9. CDR3 size: 18 residues. CDR3 sequence (DNA): TGTGCCAGCAATAAAGGGACTAGCGGGAGTAGGTCCTACAATGAGCAGTTCTTC. Translation gives CASNKGTSGSRSYNEQFF.

Concerning this clone itself: Within the sample, other DNA sequences also encode this same CDR3. V gene TRBV27 combines with J gene TRBJ2-7; D is unclear. CDR3 length: 13 residues. Germline loops: CDR1 MNHEY, CDR2 SMNVEV (reference sequence). V lost 4 bases, J lost 0 bases, and 7 bases lay in between. The DNA for the CDR3 is TGTGCCAGCAGTTATAGGAGCTCCTACGAGCAGTACTTC. It is translated as CASSYRSSYEQYF.

This clone was recorded only once. The chain recombines TRBV30 with TRBJ2-7, with a possible D match to TRBD1 (5 bases). V was shortened by 1 base and J by 3 bases, with 7 bases between the two germline ends. This CDR3 contains 12 residues. CDR1 is GTSNPN and CDR2 is SVGIG in the germline V gene (reference sequence). The CDR3 region is CAWSAGHYEQYF. CDR3 nucleotides: TGTGCCTGGAGTGCAGGGCACTACGAGCAGTACTTC.

This rearrangement joins TRBV30 to TRBJ2-6; TRBD1 matches at 8 bases. Trimming took 3 bases from V and 0 from J; bases not matched to a gene: 7. CDR1 and CDR2 from the germline V gene are GTSNPN and SVGIG (reference sequence). The length of the CDR3 is 17 residues. The CDR3 coding sequence is TGTGCCTGGAGACCTAGGGGGACAGGCTCTGGGGCCAACGTCCTGACTTTC. This translates into CAWRPRGTGSGANVLTF. The full variable domain, completed using reference TRBV30 and TRBJ2-6, is SQTIHQWPATLVQPVGSPLSLECTVEGTSNPNLYWYRQAAGRGLQLLFYSVGIGQISSEVPQNLSASRPQDRQFILSSKKLLLSDSGFYLCAWRPRGTGSGANVLTFGAGSRLTVL.

CDR3 DNA: TGTGCCAGCACCCTGAGCGGGACTAGGGGCTCCCCCGATCGTTTCTCCCAGTACTTC. Translated, it gives CASTLSGTRGSPDRFSQYF. The chain couples TRBV11-2 to TRBJ2-5; TRBD2 aligns across 8 bases. After removal of 7 bases from V and 9 bases from J, the junction contained 28 bases not matched to a gene. The CDR3 length is 19 residues. CDR1 is SGHAT and CDR2 is FQNNGV in the germline V gene.

Here the CDR3 DNA reads TGTGCCAGCAGTCCTCCACAGGATAGAACTGAAGCTTTCTTT. Its protein is CASSPPQDRTEAFF. V is TRBV28 and J is TRBJ1-1; D might be TRBD1 (5 bases). Trimming removed 5 bases at V and 5 bases at J, with 15 bases between. Germline-derived CDR1 and CDR2 are MDHEN and SYDVKM. This CDR3 is built from 14 residues. Using reference TRBV28 and TRBJ1-1 for the parts outside the CDR3, the full variable domain is DVKVTQSSRYLVKRTGEKVFLECVQDMDHENMFWYRQDPGLGLRLIYFSYDVKMKEKGDIPEGYSVSREKKERFSLILESASTNQTSMYLCASSPPQDRTEAFFGQGTRLTVV.

The gene calls are TRBV5-1 and TRBJ1-3; a possible D gene is TRBD1 (5 bases). From germline, CDR1 is SGHRS and CDR2 YFSETQ. Trimming removed 0 bases from V and 2 bases from J, with 9 bases in between. The CDR3 extends over 15 amino acids. The CDR3 reads CASSLDPRAGNTIYF. The DNA of the CDR3 is TGCGCCAGCAGCTTGGACCCCAGGGCTGGAAACACCATATATTTT.

This chain joins TRBV5-4 and TRBJ1-6; possible D gene TRBD1, 5 bases. CDR1 and CDR2 (germline): SGHNT, YYREEE (reference sequence). This CDR3 spans 16 amino acids. V dropped 0 bases and J dropped 3 bases, with 10 bases sitting between them. CDR3: CASSLAGGGYNSPLHF. In DNA, the CDR3 is TGTGCCAGCAGCTTGGCCGGGGGAGGCTATAATTCACCCCTCCACTTT.